This is a list of T cell receptor beta chains from one sample in a study of cytomegalovirus exposure and HLA in healthy donors. Assay: immunoSEQ multiplex PCR; the TCRdb copy retains only in-frame clones and omits some. This sample yields approximately 150,000 clones, of which approximately 71% are seen a single time; over 4.5% belongs to the top ten. What was sequenced was PBMCs. The receptors shown here come from a male donor in good health and CMV-seronegative. Each CDR3 is given with its conserved first and last residue. A D gene is named only where the DNA matches it firmly. Size is stated for part of the rows, as once, few or many counts, or as a class when the clone is expanded.

d_call	clone_size	v_call	j_call	cdr3_nt	cdr3_aa
-	few	TRBV21-1	TRBJ1-1	TGTGCCAGCAGCAAGGGGGCCGCGGGAGAGGAGTTT	CASSKGAAGEEF
TRBD1	few	TRBV7-3	TRBJ1-2	TGTGCCAGCAGCTTCCCAGGGGGCACTGGCTACACCTTC	CASSFPGGTGYTF
TRBD2	-	TRBV11-1	TRBJ2-7	TGTGCCAGTGGAGGACTAGCGGACTACGAGCAGTACTTC	CASGGLADYEQYF
-	few	TRBV4-3	TRBJ2-7	TGCGCCAGCAGCCAAGGAGAAGGACTCAATAGAGACGAGCAGTACTTC	CASSQGEGLNRDEQYF
-	-	TRBV15	TRBJ1-1	TGTGCCACCAGCAGAGATCCCCGGGGCACTGAAGCTTTCTTT	CATSRDPRGTEAFF
TRBD1	-	TRBV5-1	TRBJ2-5	TGCGCCAGCAGGACTGGACAGGGGGAGACCCAGTACTTC	CASRTGQGETQYF
TRBD2	-	TRBV11-3	TRBJ2-1	TGTGCCAGCAGCTTAGATCAAGGGGGTAGCGGGAGTGCAAATGAGCAGTTCTTC	CASSLDQGGSGSANEQFF
TRBD1	-	TRBV4-1	TRBJ2-7	TGCGCCAGCAGCTTGGGACAGGGGATCGAGCAGTACTTC	CASSLGQGIEQYF
TRBD1	once	TRBV18	TRBJ2-2	TGTGCCAGCTCTCGACAGGGGATCAACACCGGGGAGCTGTTTTTT	CASSRQGINTGELFF
-	-	TRBV19	TRBJ1-1	TGTGCCAGTAGCCTCGACCGGGGGGGTACTGAAGCTTTCTTT	CASSLDRGGTEAFF
TRBD1	-	TRBV6-1	TRBJ1-2	TGTGCCAGCACAGGGAACGACAGGGGAGGCTACACCTTC	CASTGNDRGGYTF
TRBD1	once	TRBV7-9	TRBJ2-4	TGTGCCAGCAGCTTAGGTCGGGACAGGGCAGGAGCCAAAAACATTCAGTACTTC	CASSLGRDRAGAKNIQYF
-	once	TRBV5-1	TRBJ1-6	TGCGCCAGCAGTATAACAGGGCGACTCATAGATTCACCCCTCCACTTT	CASSITGRLIDSPLHF
TRBD2	-	TRBV13	TRBJ2-7	TGTGCCAGCAGCCGTCCGGGACTAGCGGCCAAATACGAGCAGTACTTC	CASSRPGLAAKYEQYF
TRBD1	-	TRBV29-1	TRBJ2-2	TGCAGCTCCTGGACAGGGAACACCGGGGAGCTGTTTTTT	CSSWTGNTGELFF
-	-	TRBV10-3	TRBJ1-2	TGTGCCATCAGTGCTCAGGGTAAGAATGGCTACACCTTC	CAISAQGKNGYTF
-	-	TRBV7-9	TRBJ1-3	TGTGCCAGCAGCTCCAGGACAGCCTCTGGAAACACCATATATTTT	CASSSRTASGNTIYF
TRBD1	-	TRBV6-6	TRBJ1-6	TGTGCCAGCAGTTGGGAGACAGGGGATAATTCACCCCTCCACTTT	CASSWETGDNSPLHF
-	-	TRBV5-4	TRBJ2-7	TGTGCCAGCAGCACACAACAGGGTTACGAGCAGTACTTC	CASSTQQGYEQYF
TRBD2	-	TRBV19	TRBJ2-7	TGTGCCAGTAGTATCACAGGGCGGGGGGCGCTTAAAAACGAGCAGTACTTC	CASSITGRGALKNEQYF
-	few	TRBV9	TRBJ1-1	TGTGCCAGCAGCGTAGTCGGCGGGGAAGCTTTCTTT	CASSVVGGEAFF
-	-	TRBV6-5	TRBJ2-1	TGTGCCAGCAGTACACCCGGAGCGCGTAGCGGTGAGCAGTTCTTC	CASSTPGARSGEQFF
-	-	TRBV7-9	TRBJ2-7	TGTGCCAGCAGCCCCCCCCGGACTTCTTACTACGAGCAGTACTTC	CASSPPRTSYYEQYF
-	-	TRBV9	TRBJ2-2	TGTGCCAGCAGATCAGGGCCGGACACCGGGGAGCTGTTTTTT	CASRSGPDTGELFF
-	-	TRBV5-1	TRBJ2-3	TGCGCCAGCAGCCAAATACAGGATACGCAGTATTTT	CASSQIQDTQYF
TRBD1	-	TRBV19	TRBJ2-7	TGTGCCAGTAGTGGCCGGGACAGGTTGGTCGAGCAGTACTTC	CASSGRDRLVEQYF
TRBD1	-	TRBV30	TRBJ2-7	TGTGCCTGGAGTAACAGGGGCTACGAGCAGTACTTC	CAWSNRGYEQYF
-	-	TRBV28	TRBJ2-3	TGTGCCAGCACCTCCCCTAGTGCAGGGGCTTCAGATACGCAGTATTTT	CASTSPSAGASDTQYF
TRBD2	once	TRBV6-5	TRBJ2-7	TGTGCCAGCAGTACTAGCGGGGCCTACGAGCAGTACTTC	CASSTSGAYEQYF
TRBD2	-	TRBV9	TRBJ2-1	TGTGCCAGCAGCGCTGGGGGACTAGTCTACAATGAGCAGTTCTTC	CASSAGGLVYNEQFF
-	-	TRBV19	TRBJ1-4	TGTGCCAGTAGTCAAGGAGCCGGCCGTGAAAAACTGTTTTTT	CASSQGAGREKLFF
TRBD1	once	TRBV28	TRBJ2-7	TGTGCCAGCAGTTTTAGACAGGGGGACGAGCAGTACTTC	CASSFRQGDEQYF
-	once	TRBV15	TRBJ2-1	TGTGCCACCAGCAGAGGCCGGGACTGGGCGATCTTC	CATSRGRDWAIF
TRBD1	-	TRBV6-5	TRBJ2-5	TGTGCCAGCAGTTACTCCGGACAGGGTGAGGAGACCCAGTACTTC	CASSYSGQGEETQYF
TRBD1	-	TRBV27	TRBJ2-2	TGTGCCAGCAGTCGACAGGGGGCGAACACCGGGGAGCTGTTTTTT	CASSRQGANTGELFF
TRBD1	-	TRBV4-3	TRBJ1-1	TGCGCCAGCAGCCAGGCGGACAGGTTCACTGAAGCTTTCTTT	CASSQADRFTEAFF
-	-	TRBV7-9	TRBJ2-7	TGTGCCAGCAGCTTAGTTCTCGGTGGCGAGCAGTACTTC	CASSLVLGGEQYF
TRBD2	-	TRBV5-1	TRBJ2-3	TGCGCCAGCAGCTTGCGGACTAGCGGGCCCACAGATACGCAGTATTTT	CASSLRTSGPTDTQYF
-	-	TRBV5-1	TRBJ2-7	TGCGCCAGCAGCTTGCAAGGACAGTACTACGAGCAGTACTTC	CASSLQGQYYEQYF
-	-	TRBV7-2	TRBJ2-2	TGTGCCAGCAGCACCCCTCAGGGGAGGGGCGGGGAGCTGTTTTTT	CASSTPQGRGGELFF
-	-	TRBV7-6	TRBJ2-1	TGTGCCAGCAGCTTGAGCGGGCCGAGTGAGCAGTTCTTC	CASSLSGPSEQFF
-	-	TRBV28	TRBJ1-2	TGTGCCAGCAGTTCCTCCGGGAGTTATGGCGGCTACACCTTC	CASSSSGSYGGYTF
-	-	TRBV7-6	TRBJ2-7	TGTGCCAGCAGCTTACTTAGGGGCGCCTACGAGCAGTACTTC	CASSLLRGAYEQYF
TRBD2	few	TRBV5-4	TRBJ2-7	TGTGCCAGCAGCGGTCGACTAGCGGGAGGCGAGCAGTACTTC	CASSGRLAGGEQYF
-	few	TRBV4-1	TRBJ2-1	TGCGCCAGCAGCCAACTCAATGAGCAGTTCTTC	CASSQLNEQFF
-	-	TRBV4-3	TRBJ2-1	TGCGCCAGCAGCCAAGGGGGGTTTACAGGGTCCTCCTACAATGAGCAGTTCTTC	CASSQGGFTGSSYNEQFF